A single sample gave rise to the 15 T cell receptor beta chains below, sequenced in a study of regulatory T cells in long-lasting Graves disease. Regarding time point: newly diagnosed GD, antithyroid drugs for less than 3 months. The TCR library used RNA extracted from PBMCs. Arm-PCR of CDR3 regions and iRepertoire HTBI primers were the basis on which TCR beta libraries were built. TCRdb re-analysed the multiplex PCR reads in MiXCR, keeping a single row per CDR3 protein. The repertoire has 500,000 or so distinct CDR3 sequences, around 15% of them found once; the top ten carry around a quarter. The same sample was also used in a study of T cells in Graves' hyperthyroidism and ophthalmopathy.

The sample in question was peripheral blood mononuclear cells (PBMCs), obtained at new diagnosis, from a patient treated with antithyroid drugs. The receptors were sampled from a woman aged 35-65 years with Graves disease.

This clonotype was observed at least ten times. This chain links TRBV30 with TRBJ1-1; D unclear. Per germline, CDR1 GTSNPN and CDR2 SVGIG (reference sequence). Trimming took off 0 bases at V and 4 bases at J, with 15 bases between the two ends. The CDR3 totals 15 residues. In DNA, the CDR3 is TGTGCCTGGAGTGTAAGAAACATCCGGCGCACTGAAGCTTTCTTT. Protein: CAWSVRNIRRTEAFF.

The V and J genes are TRBV6-1 and TRBJ1-2; no clear D. This CDR3 region has 13 residues. Germline values: CDR1 MNHNS, CDR2 SASEGT. Trimming left V 3 bases short and J 4 bases short, with 9 bases between. The CDR3 bases are TGTGCCAGCAGTGAGACTTACGCCTATGGCTACACCTTC. Its protein product is CASSETYAYGYTF.

This chain connects TRBV2 to TRBJ1-6; a weak D match, TRBD1 (6 bases). The germline gives CDR1 SNHLY, CDR2 FYNNEI. This CDR3 contains 15 residues. Trimming removed 3 bases from V and 5 bases from J, with 11 bases in between. The CDR3 here is CASSERQANNSPLHF. CDR3 DNA: TGTGCCAGCAGTGAGAGACAGGCAAATAATTCACCCCTCCACTTT.

The chain has TRBV6-9 and TRBJ2-2; 12 positions match TRBD1. CDR1 is MNHGY, CDR2 SVAAGI, per germline. This CDR3 region has 20 residues. V shed 4 bases, J shed 7 bases, and the junction held 19 bases outside the gene matches. CDR3 region: CASSFTRYLRDRGQGGELFF. The CDR3 region has the DNA TGTGCCAGCAGTTTTACCCGCTACTTACGGGACAGGGGGCAAGGCGGGGAGCTGTTTTTT.

The J gene is TRBJ2-7, the V gene TRBV9, with D unresolved. CDR3 length equals 14 residues. The V and J ends lost 0 bases and 9 bases respectively, with 16 bases between them. Germline CDR1 is SGDLS and CDR2 is YYNGEE. CDR3 nucleotides: TGTGCCAGCAGCGTAGGAGCAGGTGGCAACGGGCAGTACTTC. It specifies CASSVGAGGNGQYF.

This clonotype was seen at least ten times. V gene TRBV20-1 combines with J gene TRBJ2-1, with D perhaps given as TRBD1 or TRBD2 (5 bases each). The V gene lost 3 bases and the J gene lost 1 base, with 25 bases spanning the gap. The CDR3 has 19 residues. CDR1 is DFQATT, CDR2 SNEGSKA, per germline (reference sequence). In DNA form, the CDR3 reads TGCAGTGCTAGGGTCTACGCAGCTGGGGCGGGTGGGTCCTACAATGAGCAGTTCTTC. Its translation: CSARVYAAGAGGSYNEQFF.

This clonotype was observed at least ten times. The chain links TRBV6-1 to TRBJ1-5; 10 bases match TRBD1. CDR1 is MNHNS and CDR2 is SASEGT in the germline V gene. This CDR3 is 18 amino acids long. V was pared by 8 bases and J by 2 bases, with 15 bases of the junction left unmatched. CDR3 bases: TGTGCCAGCCCATTTATCCGGGACAGGGGTATGGGCAATCAGCCCCAGCATTTT. Protein: CASPFIRDRGMGNQPQHF.

The CDR3 DNA is TGCAGCTACGGCACAAGTTCATGGGAGCAGTACTTC. Translation gives CSYGTSSWEQYF. The rearrangement joins TRBV29-1 to TRBJ2-7; no clear D. Between the trimmed V and J ends, which lost 8 bases and 7 bases, there was a span of 18 bases. The V gene's germline CDR1 is SQVTM and CDR2 ANQGSEA. There are 12 residues in the CDR3.

This clonotype appeared many times. The rearrangement joins TRBV11-2 to TRBJ2-7, with 9 nucleotides matching TRBD2. With 7 bases clipped from V and 2 bases from J, the junction kept 9 bases outside the gene matches. The CDR3 contains 15 residues. Germline CDR1 is SGHAT and CDR2 is FQNNGV. The DNA of the CDR3 is TGTGCCAGCACCGTAAATAGCGGGGGTCCCTACGAGCAGTACTTC. It is translated as CASTVNSGGPYEQYF.

This clonotype was detected only once. The chain uses TRBV9 and TRBJ2-7; 7 bases agree with TRBD2. Losses at the gene ends were 3 bases for V and 4 bases for J; bases not matched to a gene: 4. The CDR3 length is 13 residues. Germline V gene sequence: CDR1 SGDLS, CDR2 YYNGEE. The CDR3 bases are TGTGCCAGCAGCGCGAACGGGGGGTACGAGCAGTACTTC. This sequence encodes CASSANGGYEQYF.

In its sample, this clonotype was seen many times. V and J are TRBV6-1 and TRBJ2-3, with 7 bases identical to TRBD2. CDR1 MNHNS and CDR2 SASEGT come from the germline V gene. After removal of 6 bases from V and 8 bases from J, the junction contained 11 bases not matched to a gene. This CDR3 has 14 residues. This chain's CDR3 is CASSFSGAPGTQYF. Here the CDR3 DNA reads TGTGCCAGCAGCTTCAGCGGGGCGCCGGGTACGCAGTATTTT.

This clonotype appeared a few times. The gene calls are TRBV18 and TRBJ2-3, with 8 bases that match TRBD2. Germline CDR1 KGHSH, CDR2 LQKENI. The CDR3 extends over 15 amino acids. V lost 0 bases, J lost 4 bases, and 3 bases stayed unmatched. The CDR3 here is CASSPPTGGADTQYF. The CDR3 DNA follows: TGTGCCAGCTCACCACCTACGGGGGGGGCAGATACGCAGTATTTT.

This clonotype appeared a few times. V usage is TRBV12-3 or TRBV12-4 and J usage is TRBJ2-2; TRBD2 agrees at 7 bases. J gave up 6 bases and V 3 bases, and 13 bases lay outside the gene matches. The CDR3 loop spans 17 amino acids. DNA for the CDR3: TGTGCCAGCAGTTTTGCCGGGGGGTCCACCCCGGCCGGGGAGCTGTTTTTT. The encoded protein is CASSFAGGSTPAGELFF.

This clonotype was seen only a few times. V and J are TRBV6-1 and TRBJ2-5; the D gene is possibly TRBD1 (6 bases). CDR3 size: 14 residues. The V gene's germline CDR1 is MNHNS and CDR2 SASEGT. V was pared by 2 bases and J by 5 bases, with 12 bases between. The CDR3 is CASSETWGRETQYF. CDR3 DNA sequence: TGTGCCAGCAGTGAAACGTGGGGGCGGGAGACCCAGTACTTC.

The rearrangement joins TRBV7-2 to TRBJ2-2; TRBD2 matches at 9 bases. The CDR3 extends over 16 amino acids. The ends lost 0 bases at V and 8 bases at J; junction bases unmatched: 7. From germline, CDR1 is SGHTA and CDR2 FQGNSA. CDR3 residues: CASSLASRGGAGELFF. The CDR3 DNA reads as TGTGCCAGCAGCTTAGCCTCGCGGGGGGGCGCGGGGGAGCTGTTTTTT.